This T cell receptor (beta chain) was captured by sequencing in a study of T cells in Graves' hyperthyroidism and ophthalmopathy. Template material for amplifying TCR beta CDR3 regions consisted of RNA transcripts. HTBI primers were the set used in a first-round RT-PCR of the TCR CDR3. TCRdb passed the multiplex PCR reads through MiXCR, listing each CDR3 protein once. This table has about 510,000 distinct CDR3 sequences, over 35% appearing once. The junction had 4 bases not matched to a gene; V was cut back by 7 bases and J by 1 base. CDR1 is SQVTM and CDR2 is ANQGSEA in the germline V gene. The CDR3 runs 14 residues.

This clonotype was obtained from an adult woman with Graves' disease, either hyperthyroidism or ophthalmopathy (not recorded which). This chain uses TRBV29-1 with TRBJ1-5, with 10 bases matching TRBD1. The material sequenced was peripheral blood or thyroid tissue (not recorded which). CDR3 in DNA: TGCAGCGCCTCGGGACAGGGGAGCAATCAGCCCCAGCATTTT. The encoded protein is CSASGQGSNQPQHF. Full variable domain (outside the CDR3, taken from reference TRBV29-1 and TRBJ1-5): SAVISQKPSRDICQRGTSLTIQCQVDSQVTMMFWYRQQPGQSLTLIATANQGSEATYESGFVIDKFPISRPNLTFSTLTVSNMSPEDSSIYLCSASGQGSNQPQHFGDGTRLSIL.